Only a few counts were recorded for the clone carrying this T cell receptor (beta chain). The CDR3 spans 13 residues. Trimming cost V 5 bases and J 6 bases, with 11 bases left between them. Germline CDR1 and CDR2: SNHLY and FYNNEI. TCRdb re-called the RT-PCR reads through MiXCR, storing one row per CDR3 protein. The sample lists more than 600,000 distinct CDR3 sequences, 13% to 15% occurring once. Sequencing used memory CD4+ T cells from blood. V usage is TRBV2 and J usage is TRBJ2-4; perhaps TRBD2 as D (5 bases). The TCR originated in a female donor in good health, serving as a healthy control. The CDR3 bases are TGTGCCAGCAGTTCCCGGGAACCAAACATTCAGTACTTC. This encodes CASSSREPNIQYF.